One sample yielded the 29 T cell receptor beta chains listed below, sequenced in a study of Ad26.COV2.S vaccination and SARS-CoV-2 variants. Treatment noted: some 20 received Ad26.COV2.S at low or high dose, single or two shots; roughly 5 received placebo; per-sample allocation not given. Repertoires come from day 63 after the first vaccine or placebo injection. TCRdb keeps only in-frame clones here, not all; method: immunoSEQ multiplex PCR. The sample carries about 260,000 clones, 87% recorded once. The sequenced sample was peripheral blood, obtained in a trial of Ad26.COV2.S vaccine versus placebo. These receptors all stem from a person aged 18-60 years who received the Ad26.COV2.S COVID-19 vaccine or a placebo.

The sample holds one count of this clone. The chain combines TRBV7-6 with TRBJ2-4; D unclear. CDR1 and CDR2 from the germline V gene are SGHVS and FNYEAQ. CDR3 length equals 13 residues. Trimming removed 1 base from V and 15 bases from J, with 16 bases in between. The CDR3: CASSLVGVDPRYF. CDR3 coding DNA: TGTGCCAGCAGCTTAGTTGGGGTGGACCCGCGGTACTTC.

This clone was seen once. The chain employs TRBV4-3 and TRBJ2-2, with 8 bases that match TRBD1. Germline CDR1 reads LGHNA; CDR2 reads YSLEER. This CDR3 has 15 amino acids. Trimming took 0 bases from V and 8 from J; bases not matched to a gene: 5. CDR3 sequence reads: CASSQDYQGAGELFF. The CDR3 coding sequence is TGCGCCAGCAGCCAAGATTATCAGGGGGCGGGGGAGCTGTTTTTT.

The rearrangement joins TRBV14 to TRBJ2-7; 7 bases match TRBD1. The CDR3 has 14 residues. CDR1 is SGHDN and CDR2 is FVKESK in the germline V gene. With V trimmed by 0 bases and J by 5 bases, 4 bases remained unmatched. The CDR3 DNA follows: TGTGCCAGCAGCCAAGAGCCAGGGGGAGACGAGCAGTACGTC. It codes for CASSQEPGGDEQYV.

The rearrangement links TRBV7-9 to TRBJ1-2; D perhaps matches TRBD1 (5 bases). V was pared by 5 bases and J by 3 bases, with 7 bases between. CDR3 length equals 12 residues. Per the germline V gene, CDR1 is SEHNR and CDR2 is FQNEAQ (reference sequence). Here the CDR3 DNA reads TGTGCCAGCAGCGGGGCGGACTATGGCTACACCTTC. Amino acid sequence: CASSGADYGYTF.

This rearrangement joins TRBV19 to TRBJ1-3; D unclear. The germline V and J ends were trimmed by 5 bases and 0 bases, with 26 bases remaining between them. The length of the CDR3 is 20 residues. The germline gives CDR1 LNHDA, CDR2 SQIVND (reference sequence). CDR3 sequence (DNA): TGTGCCAGTAGTCCCCACTCCAGGCTGTTGGGGTTGAGCTCTGGAAACACCATATATTTT. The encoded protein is CASSPHSRLLGLSSGNTIYF.

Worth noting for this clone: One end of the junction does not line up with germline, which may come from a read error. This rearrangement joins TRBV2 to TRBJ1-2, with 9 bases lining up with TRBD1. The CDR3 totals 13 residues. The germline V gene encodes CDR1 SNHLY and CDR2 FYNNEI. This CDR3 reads CASSPLSGTGIIF. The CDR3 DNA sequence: TGTGCCAGCAGTCCCCTTTCCGGGACAGGGATTATCTTC.

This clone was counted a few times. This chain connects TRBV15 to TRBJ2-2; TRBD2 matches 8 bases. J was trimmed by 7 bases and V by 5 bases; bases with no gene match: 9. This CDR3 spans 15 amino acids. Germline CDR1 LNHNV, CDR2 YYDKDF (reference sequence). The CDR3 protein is CATSLTGGPNGELFF. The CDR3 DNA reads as TGTGCCACCAGCTTAACGGGGGGGCCGAACGGGGAGCTGTTTTTT.

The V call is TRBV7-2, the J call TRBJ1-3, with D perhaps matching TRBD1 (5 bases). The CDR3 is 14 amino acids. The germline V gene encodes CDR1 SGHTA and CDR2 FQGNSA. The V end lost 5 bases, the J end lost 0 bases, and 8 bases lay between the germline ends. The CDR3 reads CASSPDSSGNTIYF. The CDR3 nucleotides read TGTGCCAGCAGCCCAGACAGCTCTGGAAACACCATATATTTT. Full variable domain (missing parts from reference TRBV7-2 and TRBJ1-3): GAGVSQSPSNKVTEKGKDVELRCDPISGHTALYWYRQSLGQGLEFLIYFQGNSAPDKSGLPSDRFSAERTGGSVSTLTIQRTQQEDSAVYLCASSPDSSGNTIYFGEGSWLTVV.

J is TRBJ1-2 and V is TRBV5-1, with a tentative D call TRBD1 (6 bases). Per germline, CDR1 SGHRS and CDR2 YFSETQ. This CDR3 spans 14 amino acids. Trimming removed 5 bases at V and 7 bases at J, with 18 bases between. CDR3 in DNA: TGCGCCAGCAGTTCGATGAATAGGGGGAGTGGCTACACCTTC. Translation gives CASSSMNRGSGYTF.

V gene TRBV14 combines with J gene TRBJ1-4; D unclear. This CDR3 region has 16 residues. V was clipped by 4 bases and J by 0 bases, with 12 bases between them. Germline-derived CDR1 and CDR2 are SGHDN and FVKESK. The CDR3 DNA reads TGTGCCAGCAGCCCGTCCAGTTATACAACTAATGAAAAACTGTTTTTT. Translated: CASSPSSYTTNEKLFF.

The chain's CDR3 is CATSATGTRGTGELFF. CDR3 DNA sequence: TGTGCCACCAGTGCCACCGGGACCAGGGGCACCGGGGAGCTGTTTTTT. This chain uses TRBV24-1 with TRBJ2-2, with TRBD1 as a possible D gene (6 bases). The germline gives CDR1 KGHDR, CDR2 SFDVKD. The CDR3 sequence is 16 residues long. V was trimmed by 5 bases and J by 4 bases, leaving 16 bases between them.

Written as DNA, the CDR3 is TGTGCCAGCAGTTTCCGGCCTAATGAAAAACTGTTTTTT. As protein: CASSFRPNEKLFF. V is TRBV28 and J is TRBJ1-4; no clear D gene. V dropped 3 bases and J dropped 3 bases, with 5 bases sitting between them. The CDR3 is 13 residues long. Per the germline V gene, CDR1 is MDHEN and CDR2 is SYDVKM.

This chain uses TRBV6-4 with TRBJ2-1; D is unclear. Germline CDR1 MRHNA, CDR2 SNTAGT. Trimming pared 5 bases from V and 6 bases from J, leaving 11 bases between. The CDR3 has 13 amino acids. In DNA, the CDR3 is TGTGCCAGCAGTAAGGAGTCACTCAATGAGCAGTTCTTC. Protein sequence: CASSKESLNEQFF.

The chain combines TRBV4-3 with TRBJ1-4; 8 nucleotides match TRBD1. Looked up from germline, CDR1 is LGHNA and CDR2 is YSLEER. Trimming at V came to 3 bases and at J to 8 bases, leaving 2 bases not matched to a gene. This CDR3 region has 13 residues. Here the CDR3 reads CASSQTGEEKLFF. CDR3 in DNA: TGCGCCAGCAGCCAGACAGGGGAGGAAAAACTGTTTTTT.

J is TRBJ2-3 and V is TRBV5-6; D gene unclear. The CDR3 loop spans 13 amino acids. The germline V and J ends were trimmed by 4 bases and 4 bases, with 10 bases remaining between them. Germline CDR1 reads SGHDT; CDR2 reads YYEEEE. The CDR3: CASSPAGSDTQYF. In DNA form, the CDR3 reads TGTGCCAGCAGCCCGGCCGGGTCAGATACGCAGTATTTT. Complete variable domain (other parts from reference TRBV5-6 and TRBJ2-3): DAGVTQSPTHLIKTRGQQVTLRCSPKSGHDTVSWYQQALGQGPQFIFQYYEEEERQRGNFPDRFSGHQFPNYSSELNVNALLLGDSALYLCASSPAGSDTQYFGPGTRLTVL.

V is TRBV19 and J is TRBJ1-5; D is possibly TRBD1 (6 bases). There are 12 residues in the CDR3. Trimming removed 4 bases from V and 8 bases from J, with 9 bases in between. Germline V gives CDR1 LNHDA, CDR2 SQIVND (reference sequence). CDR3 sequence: CASSTGGEPQHF. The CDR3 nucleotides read TGTGCCAGTAGTACGGGGGGCGAGCCCCAGCATTTT. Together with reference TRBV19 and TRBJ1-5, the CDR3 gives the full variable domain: DGGITQSPKYLFRKEGQNVTLSCEQNLNHDAMYWYRQDPGQGLRLIYYSQIVNDFQKGDIAEGYSVSREKKESFPLTVTSAQKNPTAFYLCASSTGGEPQHFGDGTRLSIL.

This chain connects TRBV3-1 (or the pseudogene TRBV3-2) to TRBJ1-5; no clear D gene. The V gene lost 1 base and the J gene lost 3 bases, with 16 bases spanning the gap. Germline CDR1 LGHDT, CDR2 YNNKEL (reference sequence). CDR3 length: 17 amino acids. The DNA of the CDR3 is TGTGCCAGCAGCCAAGTGTGCATTTCAACGGCCAATCAGCCCCAGCATTTT. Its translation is CASSQVCISTANQPQHF.

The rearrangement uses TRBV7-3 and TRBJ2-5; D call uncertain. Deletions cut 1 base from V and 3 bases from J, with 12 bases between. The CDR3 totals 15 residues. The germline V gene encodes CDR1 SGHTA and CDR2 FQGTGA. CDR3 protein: CASSLRPTREETQYF. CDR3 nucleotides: TGTGCCAGCAGCTTAAGGCCGACTCGGGAAGAGACCCAGTACTTC.

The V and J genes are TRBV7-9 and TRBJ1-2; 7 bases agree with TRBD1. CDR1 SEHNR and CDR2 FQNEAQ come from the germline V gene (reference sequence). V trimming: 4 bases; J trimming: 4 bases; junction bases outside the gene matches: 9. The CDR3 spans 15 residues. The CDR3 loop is CASSSLGTDGYGYTF. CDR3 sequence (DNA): TGTGCCAGCAGCTCGTTAGGGACAGACGGCTATGGCTACACCTTC.

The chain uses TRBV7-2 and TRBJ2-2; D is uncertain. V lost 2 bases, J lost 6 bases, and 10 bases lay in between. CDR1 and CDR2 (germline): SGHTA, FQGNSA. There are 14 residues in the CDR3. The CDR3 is CASSLHYLAGELFF. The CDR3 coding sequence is TGTGCCAGCAGCTTACATTACTTGGCCGGGGAGCTGTTTTTT.

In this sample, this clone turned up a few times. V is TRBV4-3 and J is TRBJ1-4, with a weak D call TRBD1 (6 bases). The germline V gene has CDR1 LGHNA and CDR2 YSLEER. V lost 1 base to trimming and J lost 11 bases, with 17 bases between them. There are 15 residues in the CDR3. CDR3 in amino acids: CASSQALQGFEKLFF. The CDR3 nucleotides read TGCGCCAGCAGCCAAGCTTTGCAGGGGTTTGAGAAACTGTTTTTT.

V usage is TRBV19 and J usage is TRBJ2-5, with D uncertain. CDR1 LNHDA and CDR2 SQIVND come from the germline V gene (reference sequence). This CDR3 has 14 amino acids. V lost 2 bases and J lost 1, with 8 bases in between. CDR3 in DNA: TGTGCCAGTAGTATACGCCCCGGCCAAGAGACCCAGTACTTC. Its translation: CASSIRPGQETQYF.

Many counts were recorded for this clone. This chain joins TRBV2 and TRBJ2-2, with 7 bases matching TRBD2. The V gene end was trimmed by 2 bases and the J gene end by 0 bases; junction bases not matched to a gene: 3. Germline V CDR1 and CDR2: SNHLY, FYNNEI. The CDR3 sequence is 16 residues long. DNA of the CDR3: TGTGCCAGCAGTGAATGGCGGGAGACGAACACCGGGGAGCTGTTTTTT. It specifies CASSEWRETNTGELFF.

The DNA for the CDR3 is TGTGCCAGCAGCTTTGGAGGCAGTTCTGGAAACACCATATATTTT. It yields the protein CASSFGGSSGNTIYF. This rearrangement joins TRBV11-1 to TRBJ1-3, with no clear D. V lost 3 bases and J 1 base, leaving 10 bases between the germline ends. Germline-derived CDR1 and CDR2 are SGHAT and FQDESV (reference sequence). CDR3 length: 15 residues.

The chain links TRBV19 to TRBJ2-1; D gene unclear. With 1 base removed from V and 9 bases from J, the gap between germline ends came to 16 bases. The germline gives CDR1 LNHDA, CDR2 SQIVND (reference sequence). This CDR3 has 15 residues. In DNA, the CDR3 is TGTGCCAGTAGTATAGGTGTGGGCCTGGTCCTTGAGCAGTTCTTC. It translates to CASSIGVGLVLEQFF. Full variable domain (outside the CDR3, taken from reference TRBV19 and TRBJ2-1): DGGITQSPKYLFRKEGQNVTLSCEQNLNHDAMYWYRQDPGQGLRLIYYSQIVNDFQKGDIAEGYSVSREKKESFPLTVTSAQKNPTAFYLCASSIGVGLVLEQFFGPGTRLTVL.

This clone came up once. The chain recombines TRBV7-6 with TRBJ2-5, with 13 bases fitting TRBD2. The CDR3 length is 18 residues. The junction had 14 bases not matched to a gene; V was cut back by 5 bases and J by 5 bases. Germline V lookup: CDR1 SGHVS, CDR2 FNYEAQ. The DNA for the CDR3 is TGTGCCAGCAGCCCGCCGGAGCTTGGACTAGCGGGGGTGGAGACCCAGTACTTC. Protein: CASSPPELGLAGVETQYF.

The CDR3 here is CASSFREEEPQHF. CDR3 nucleotide sequence: TGTGCCAGCAGCTTCAGGGAGGAGGAGCCCCAGCATTTT. This rearrangement joins TRBV7-8 to TRBJ1-5; D may be TRBD1 (5 bases). This CDR3 comprises 13 residues. The germline V and J ends were trimmed by 3 bases and 8 bases, with 11 bases remaining between them. Germline CDR1 and CDR2: SGHVS and FQNEAQ.

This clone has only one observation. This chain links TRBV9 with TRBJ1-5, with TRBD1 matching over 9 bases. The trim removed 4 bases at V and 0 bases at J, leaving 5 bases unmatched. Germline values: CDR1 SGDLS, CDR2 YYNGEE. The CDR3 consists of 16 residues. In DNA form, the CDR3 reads TGTGCCAGCAGCCCCTCGACAGGGGGTAGCAATCAGCCCCAGCATTTT. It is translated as CASSPSTGGSNQPQHF.

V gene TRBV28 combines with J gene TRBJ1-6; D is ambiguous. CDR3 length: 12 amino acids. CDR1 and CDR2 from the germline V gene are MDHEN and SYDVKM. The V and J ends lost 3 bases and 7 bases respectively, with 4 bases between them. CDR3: CASSLKNSPLHF. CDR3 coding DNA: TGTGCCAGCAGTTTGAAAAATTCACCCCTCCACTTT.